Below, 13 T cell receptor beta chains from the same sample are listed, as sequenced in a study of cytomegalovirus exposure and HLA in healthy donors. Using immunoSEQ multiplex PCR, the repertoire was profiled, and TCRdb retains in-frame clones only, with some absent. The repertoire holds 110,000 or so clones, with about 83% as singletons. Sequencing was carried out using PBMCs. The receptor set was obtained from a man younger than 35 in good health and CMV-seronegative.

V usage is TRBV20-1 and J usage is TRBJ1-2; D is unresolved. Deletions cut 6 bases from V and 12 bases from J, with 17 bases between. CDR3 size: 11 residues. From germline, CDR1 is DFQATT and CDR2 SNEGSKA (reference sequence). Here the CDR3 DNA reads TGCAGTGCCCAATTGGCCGGGAAAAACACCTTC. This encodes CSAQLAGKNTF.

This clone was observed a handful of times. This sequence joins TRBV7-8 and TRBJ1-2; D unclear. CDR3 size: 13 residues. Germline CDR1 SGHVS, CDR2 FQNEAQ. Trimming stripped 0 bases from V and 8 bases from J, with 10 bases between. The CDR3 coding sequence is TGTGCCAGCAGCTTAGCGCTTGTTCAGGGCTACACCTTC. It codes for CASSLALVQGYTF.

The V call is TRBV5-4, the J call TRBJ2-7; 10 bases align to TRBD1. J was trimmed by 3 bases and V by 5 bases; bases with no gene match: 14. Germline V lookup: CDR1 SGHNT, CDR2 YYREEE (reference sequence). The CDR3 consists of 17 residues. The CDR3 loop is CASSRGQGTGALYEQYF. The DNA for the CDR3 is TGTGCCAGCAGTAGGGGACAGGGGACCGGCGCCCTCTACGAGCAGTACTTC. Using reference TRBV5-4 and TRBJ2-7 for the parts outside the CDR3, the full variable domain is ETGVTQSPTHLIKTRGQQVTLRCSSQSGHNTVSWYQQALGQGPQFIFQYYREEENGRGNFPPRFSGLQFPNYSSELNVNALELDDSALYLCASSRGQGTGALYEQYFGPGTRLTVT.

The rearrangement uses TRBV5-1 and TRBJ1-1; 7 nucleotides agree with TRBD1. Germline CDR1 SGHRS, CDR2 YFSETQ. This CDR3 region has 14 residues. V lost 4 bases and J lost 6; bases outside the gene matches: 9. CDR3: CASSLEGAPAEAFF. The CDR3 DNA sequence: TGCGCCAGCAGCCTCGAGGGGGCCCCCGCTGAAGCTTTCTTT.

The chain combines TRBV9 with TRBJ2-3, with 10 bases lining up with TRBD2. Germline V gives CDR1 SGDLS, CDR2 YYNGEE. The CDR3 is 16 amino acids. V dropped 0 bases and J dropped 3; count of bases not matched to a gene: 4. The CDR3 is CASSVGSGGPTDTQYF. DNA of the CDR3: TGTGCCAGCAGCGTAGGTAGCGGGGGGCCAACAGATACGCAGTATTTT.

The chain links TRBV10-3 to TRBJ1-2; D ambiguous. The CDR3 contains 11 residues. The germline V gene has CDR1 ENHRY and CDR2 SYGVKD. Trimming left V 3 bases short and J 5 bases short, with 4 bases between. The CDR3 here is CAISDSYGYTF. The CDR3 coding sequence is TGTGCCATCAGTGACAGTTATGGCTACACCTTC.

This chain connects TRBV27 to TRBJ2-7, with 10 bases matching TRBD2. The ends lost 5 bases at V and 3 bases at J; junction bases unmatched: 7. The germline V gene encodes CDR1 MNHEY and CDR2 SMNVEV (reference sequence). The CDR3 loop spans 15 amino acids. The chain's CDR3 is CASSPASGSIYEQYF. Here the CDR3 DNA reads TGTGCCAGCAGTCCTGCTAGCGGGAGTATCTACGAGCAGTACTTC.

The gene calls are TRBV9 and TRBJ2-5, with 12 bases identical to TRBD2. Germline CDR1 SGDLS, CDR2 YYNGEE. V was clipped by 3 bases and J by 5 bases; unmatched bases: 5. CDR3 length equals 15 residues. This chain's CDR3 is CASSGGLAGPETQYF. The CDR3 coding sequence is TGTGCCAGCAGCGGAGGACTAGCGGGACCTGAGACCCAGTACTTC.

V usage is TRBV6-5 and J usage is TRBJ1-4; D is possibly TRBD1 (5 bases). V lost 7 bases and J 8 bases, leaving 11 bases between the germline ends. Germline loops: CDR1 MNHEY, CDR2 SVGAGI. The CDR3 has 12 amino acids. Written as DNA, the CDR3 is TGTGCCAGCACTATACAGGACGAAAAACTGTTTTTT. Its protein product is CASTIQDEKLFF.

The rearrangement links TRBV6-1 to TRBJ1-2; 8 bases agree with TRBD1. Germline V gene lookup returns CDR1 MNHNS and CDR2 SASEGT. This CDR3 has 12 amino acids. V lost 6 bases, J lost 5 bases, and 2 bases stayed unmatched. The CDR3 bases are TGTGCCAGCAGACGGACAGGGTATGGCTACACCTTC. As protein: CASRRTGYGYTF.

This clone was seen only a few times. The V gene is TRBV11-3, the J gene TRBJ2-6; D possibly corresponds to TRBD1 (6 bases). The CDR3 runs to 16 residues. In germline, CDR1 is SGHNT, CDR2 YENEEA. With 5 bases removed from V and 4 bases from J, the gap between germline ends came to 15 bases. The CDR3 here is CASSTRTGTGANVLTF. The CDR3 DNA sequence: TGTGCCAGCAGCACCCGAACAGGGACCGGGGCCAACGTCCTGACTTTC.

The chain uses TRBV7-8 and TRBJ1-5; 11 bases line up with TRBD1. V lost 0 bases to trimming and J lost 8 bases; unmatched junction nucleotides: 6. CDR1 and CDR2 (germline): SGHVS, FQNEAQ. This CDR3 is 16 amino acids long. In DNA form, the CDR3 reads TGTGCCAGCAGCTTAGCTCGGGACAGGGGGTTTAAGCCCCAGCATTTT. Protein product: CASSLARDRGFKPQHF.

V and J are TRBV6-5 and TRBJ2-1; 9 nucleotides align to TRBD1. CDR3 length: 15 amino acids. CDR1 MNHEY and CDR2 SVGAGI come from the germline V gene. With 6 bases clipped from V and 8 bases from J, the junction kept 11 bases outside the gene matches. The CDR3 loop reads CASRTRDRVADEQFF. The CDR3 DNA sequence: TGTGCCAGCAGGACCAGGGACAGGGTCGCTGATGAGCAGTTCTTC.